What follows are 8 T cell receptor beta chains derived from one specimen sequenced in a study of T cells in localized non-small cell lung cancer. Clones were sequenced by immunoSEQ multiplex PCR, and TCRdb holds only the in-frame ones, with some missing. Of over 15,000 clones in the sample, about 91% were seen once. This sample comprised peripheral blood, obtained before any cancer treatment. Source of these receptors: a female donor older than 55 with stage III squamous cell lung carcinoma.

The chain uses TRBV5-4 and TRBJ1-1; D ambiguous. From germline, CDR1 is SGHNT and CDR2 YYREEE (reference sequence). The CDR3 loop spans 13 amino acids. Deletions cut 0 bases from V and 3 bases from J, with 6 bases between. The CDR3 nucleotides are TGTGCCAGCAGCTTGGACAGCCACACTGAAGCTTTCTTT. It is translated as CASSLDSHTEAFF.

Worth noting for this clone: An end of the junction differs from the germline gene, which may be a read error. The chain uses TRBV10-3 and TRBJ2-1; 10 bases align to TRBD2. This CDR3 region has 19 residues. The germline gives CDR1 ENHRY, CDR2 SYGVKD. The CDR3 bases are TGTGCCATCAGTGACTCTGGAGCTAGCGGGAGCGGTTCCTTCAATGAGCAGTTCTTC. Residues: CAISDSGASGSGSFNEQFF.

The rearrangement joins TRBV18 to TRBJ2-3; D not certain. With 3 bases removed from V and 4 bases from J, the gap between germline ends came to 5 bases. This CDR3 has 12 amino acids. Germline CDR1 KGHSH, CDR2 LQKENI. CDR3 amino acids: CASSPSSDTQYF. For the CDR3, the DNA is TGTGCCAGCTCACCGTCCTCAGATACGCAGTATTTT.

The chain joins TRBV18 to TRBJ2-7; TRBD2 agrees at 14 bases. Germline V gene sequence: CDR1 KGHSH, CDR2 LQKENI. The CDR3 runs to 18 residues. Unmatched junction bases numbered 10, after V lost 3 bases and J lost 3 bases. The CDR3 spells CASSPGTSGRIEFYEQYF. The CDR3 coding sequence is TGTGCCAGCTCACCCGGGACTAGCGGGAGAATAGAATTCTACGAGCAGTACTTC.

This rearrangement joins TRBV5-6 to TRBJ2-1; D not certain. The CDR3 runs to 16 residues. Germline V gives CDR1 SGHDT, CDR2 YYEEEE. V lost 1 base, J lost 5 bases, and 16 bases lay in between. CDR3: CASSLTGRADDNEQFF. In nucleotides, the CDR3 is TGTGCCAGCAGCTTGACCGGTAGGGCAGACGACAATGAGCAGTTCTTC.

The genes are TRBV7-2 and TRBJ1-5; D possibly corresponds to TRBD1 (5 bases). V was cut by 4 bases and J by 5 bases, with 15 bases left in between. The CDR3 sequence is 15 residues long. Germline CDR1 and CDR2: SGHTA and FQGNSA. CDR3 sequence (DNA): TGTGCCAGCAGCTATTCCTCAGGGTCTGATCAGCCCCAGCATTTT. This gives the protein CASSYSSGSDQPQHF.

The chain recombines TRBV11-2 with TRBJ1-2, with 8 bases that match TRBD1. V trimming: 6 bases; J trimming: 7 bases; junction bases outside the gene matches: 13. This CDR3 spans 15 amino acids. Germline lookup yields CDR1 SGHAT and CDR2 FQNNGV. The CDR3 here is CASSSPRTGMSGYTF. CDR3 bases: TGTGCCAGCAGTTCCCCCCGGACAGGGATGTCTGGCTACACCTTC.

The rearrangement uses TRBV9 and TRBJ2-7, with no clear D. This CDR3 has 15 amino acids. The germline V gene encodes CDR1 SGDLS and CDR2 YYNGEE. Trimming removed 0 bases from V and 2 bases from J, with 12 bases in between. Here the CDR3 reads CASSVATSGTYEQYF. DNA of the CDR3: TGTGCCAGCAGCGTAGCGACCTCTGGGACCTACGAGCAGTACTTC.